The entry that follows covers one T cell receptor beta chain sequence. This entry comes from a study of blood T cell repertoires in COVID-19. With 2 bases clipped from V and 1 base from J, the junction kept 4 bases outside the gene matches. The CDR3 extends over 16 amino acids. Germline V gene lookup returns CDR1 SGHDN and CDR2 FVKESK. In the original analysis: Researchers report that nucleated cell counts were estimated from reference gene primer amplification. This table comes from immunoSEQ multiplex PCR, and its TCRdb copy is limited to in-frame clones, with some not included. V and J calls and clone size follow that table, whereas D and trimming were derived from the DNA. The table lists about 220,000 clones, over 75% of them singletons. Across 20 to 25 US areas, participants ranged in age from 18 to 89 years. Participant-given clinical history determined each cohort assignment.

The sequenced sample was PBMCs or T cells enriched from blood (not recorded which). The receptor comes from a woman aged 55-69 years who had recovered from COVID-19. The chain recombines TRBV14 with TRBJ1-3; 8 nucleotides agree with TRBD1. The CDR3 sequence is CASSQRTGGSGNTIYF. CDR3 sequence (DNA): TGTGCCAGCAGCCAACGTACAGGGGGATCTGGAAACACCATATATTTT.